This T cell receptor (beta chain) comes out of a study of CD8 T cells in ankylosing spondylitis. Study-wide findings and caveats: Within peripheral blood, clones linked to disease were CD8+ and relatively rare. Certain motif variants had earlier appeared in reactive arthritis synovial fluid and blood. What seemed typical of ankylosing spondylitis blood was a TCR beta motif built from roughly eight highly homologous variants. Clones linked to disease were reported to show significant enrichment in matched ankylosing spondylitis synovial fluid.

Library preparation for TCR beta used quantitative 5'-RACE with molecular barcodes. TCRdb processed the 5' RACE reads anew with MiXCR; each CDR3 protein has one entry. Of roughly 700,000 distinct CDR3 sequences in the sample, roughly 20% were seen once. The junction had 5 bases not matched to a gene; V was cut back by 1 base and J by 3 bases. The CDR3 consists of 15 residues. The germline CDR1 and CDR2 sequences are LGHNA and YSLEER. In regard to this clonotype: Its antigen is unknown.

Sequences were obtained from blood, either unsorted or a sorted T cell fraction (not recorded which). The genes are TRBV4-3 and TRBJ2-7, with 8 bases fitting TRBD2. The origin of this receptor is a male donor with ankylosing spondylitis. In nucleotides, the CDR3 is TGCGCCAGCAGCCAAGTTAGCGCGGGGGGCTACGAGCAGTACTTC. Protein sequence: CASSQVSAGGYEQYF.